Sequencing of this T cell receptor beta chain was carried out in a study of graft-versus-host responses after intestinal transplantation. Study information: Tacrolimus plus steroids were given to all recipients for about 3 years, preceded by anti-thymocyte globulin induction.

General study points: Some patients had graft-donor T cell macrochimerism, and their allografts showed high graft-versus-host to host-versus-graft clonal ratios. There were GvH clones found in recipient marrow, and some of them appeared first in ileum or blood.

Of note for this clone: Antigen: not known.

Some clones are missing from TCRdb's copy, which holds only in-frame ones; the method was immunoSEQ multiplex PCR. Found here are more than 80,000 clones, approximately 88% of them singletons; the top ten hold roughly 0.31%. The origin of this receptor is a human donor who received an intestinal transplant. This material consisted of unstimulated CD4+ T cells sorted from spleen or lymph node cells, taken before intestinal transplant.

The CDR3: CASSLLGGGNEQFF. In nucleotides, the CDR3 is TGTGCCAGCAGCTTGCTAGGGGGAGGGAATGAGCAGTTCTTC. V usage is TRBV7-3 and J usage is TRBJ2-1, with D maybe TRBD2 (7 bases). V shed 3 bases and J shed 7 bases, with 13 bases lying between them. The V gene's germline CDR1 is SGHTA and CDR2 FQGTGA. The CDR3 extends over 14 amino acids.